This TCR beta chain was sequenced during a study of cytomegalovirus exposure and HLA in healthy donors. Study-wide results and limits: Donor immune exposure was known only as CMV serostatus. In a later analysis, TCR beta V- and J-gene trimming was associated with a missense DCLRE1C variant. A later analysis associated 15,000 to 20,000 TCR beta sequences with HLA alleles at a 0.05 false discovery rate. Later analysis showed TCR association rates varying by HLA locus, highest for DRB1 and lowest for HLA-C.

Use of 60 Vbeta and 13 Jbeta primers characterized the PCR. Assay used: immunoSEQ multiplex PCR; TCRdb lists only in-frame clones, some missing. Among about 150,000 clones listed, 82% were seen once. About this clone itself: Its cognate antigen is unknown.

V trimming: 5 bases; J trimming: 7 bases; junction bases outside the gene matches: 11. Germline V gives CDR1 SNHLY, CDR2 FYNNEI. This CDR3 has 16 residues. The sequenced material came from PBMCs. The sequence was obtained from a male donor in good health and CMV-seronegative. The V call is TRBV2, the J call TRBJ1-6; 7 bases fit TRBD1. The CDR3 DNA follows: TGTGCCAGCAGTTGGGACAGCCTCACAGGCAATTCACCCCTCCACTTT. It yields the protein CASSWDSLTGNSPLHF.